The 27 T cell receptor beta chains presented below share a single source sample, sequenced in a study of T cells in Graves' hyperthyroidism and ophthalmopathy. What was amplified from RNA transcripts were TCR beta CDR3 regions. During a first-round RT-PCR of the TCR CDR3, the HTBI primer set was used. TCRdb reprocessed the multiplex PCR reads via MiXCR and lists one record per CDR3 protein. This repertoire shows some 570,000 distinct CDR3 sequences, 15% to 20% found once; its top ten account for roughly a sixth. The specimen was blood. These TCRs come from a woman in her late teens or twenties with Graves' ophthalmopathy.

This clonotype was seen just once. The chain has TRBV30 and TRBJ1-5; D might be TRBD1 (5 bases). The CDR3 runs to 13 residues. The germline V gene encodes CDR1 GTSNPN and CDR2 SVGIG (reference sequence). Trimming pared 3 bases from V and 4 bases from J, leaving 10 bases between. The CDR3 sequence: CAWRKPGNQPQHF. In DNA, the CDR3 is TGTGCCTGGAGAAAGCCAGGGAATCAGCCCCAGCATTTT.

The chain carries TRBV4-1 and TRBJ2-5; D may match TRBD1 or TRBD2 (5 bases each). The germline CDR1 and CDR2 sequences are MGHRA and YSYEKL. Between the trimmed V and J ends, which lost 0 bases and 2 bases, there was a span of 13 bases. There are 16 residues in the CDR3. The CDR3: CASSQDPQGEQETQYF. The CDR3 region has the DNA TGCGCCAGCAGCCAAGATCCGCAGGGAGAACAAGAGACCCAGTACTTC.

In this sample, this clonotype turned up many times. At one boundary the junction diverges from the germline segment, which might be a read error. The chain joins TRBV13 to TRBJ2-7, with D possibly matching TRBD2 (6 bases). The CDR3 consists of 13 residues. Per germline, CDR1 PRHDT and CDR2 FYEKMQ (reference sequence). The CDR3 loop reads CASSLVRDCEEYF. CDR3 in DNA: TGTGCCAGCAGCTTAGTCCGGGACTGCGAGGAGTACTTC.

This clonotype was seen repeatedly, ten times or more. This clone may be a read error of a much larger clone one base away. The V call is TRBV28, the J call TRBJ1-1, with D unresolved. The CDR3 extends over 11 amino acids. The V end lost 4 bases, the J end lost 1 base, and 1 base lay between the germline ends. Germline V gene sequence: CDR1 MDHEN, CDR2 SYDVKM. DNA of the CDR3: TGTGCCAGCAGTTGGAACACTGAAGCTTTCTTT. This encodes CASSWNTEAFF.

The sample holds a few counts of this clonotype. The CDR3: CSASFGASPEQYF. In DNA, the CDR3 is TGCAGTGCTAGTTTCGGGGCCTCTCCAGAGCAGTACTTC. The gene calls are TRBV20-1 and TRBJ2-7; D may correspond to TRBD1 or TRBD2 (5 bases each). With 3 bases removed from V and 7 bases from J, the gap between germline ends came to 16 bases. The CDR3 is made up of 13 amino acids. The germline V gene encodes CDR1 DFQATT and CDR2 SNEGSKA (reference sequence).

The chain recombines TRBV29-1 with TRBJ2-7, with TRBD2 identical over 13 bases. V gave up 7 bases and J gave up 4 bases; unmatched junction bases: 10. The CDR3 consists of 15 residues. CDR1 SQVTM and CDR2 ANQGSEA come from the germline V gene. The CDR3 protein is CSGVGLAGVEYEQYF. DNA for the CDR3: TGCAGCGGGGTAGGACTAGCGGGAGTTGAGTACGAGCAGTACTTC.

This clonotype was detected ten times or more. The CDR3 nucleotides are TGTGCCAGCCGAGCGAACACTGAAGCTTTCTTT. Protein: CASRANTEAFF. The rearrangement uses TRBV28 and TRBJ1-1; D not certain. In germline, CDR1 is MDHEN, CDR2 SYDVKM. The V end lost 8 bases, the J end lost 1 base, and 5 bases lay between the germline ends. The CDR3 runs 11 residues.

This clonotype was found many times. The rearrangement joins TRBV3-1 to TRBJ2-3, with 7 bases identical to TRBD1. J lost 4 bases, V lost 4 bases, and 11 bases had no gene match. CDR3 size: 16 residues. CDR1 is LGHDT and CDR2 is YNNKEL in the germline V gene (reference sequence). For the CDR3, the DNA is TGTGCCAGCAGCCTCAGGACAGGAATGGGAGCAGATACGCAGTATTTT. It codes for CASSLRTGMGADTQYF.

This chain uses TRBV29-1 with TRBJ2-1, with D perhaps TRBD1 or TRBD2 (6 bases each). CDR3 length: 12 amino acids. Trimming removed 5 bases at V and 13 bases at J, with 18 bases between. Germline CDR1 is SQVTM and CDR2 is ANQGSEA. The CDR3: CSVSGAVSEQFF. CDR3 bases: TGCAGCGTTTCGGGGGCGGTGAGTGAACAGTTCTTC.

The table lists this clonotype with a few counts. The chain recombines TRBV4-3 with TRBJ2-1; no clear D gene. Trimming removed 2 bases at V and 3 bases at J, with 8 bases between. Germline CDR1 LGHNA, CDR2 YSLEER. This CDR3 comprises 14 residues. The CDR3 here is CASSQIVYYNEQFF. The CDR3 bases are TGCGCCAGCAGCCAAATAGTTTACTACAATGAGCAGTTCTTC.

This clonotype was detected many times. For the CDR3, the DNA is TGTGCCTGGATGCGACTAGCGCGTAGCGGGGAGCTGTTTTTT. This codes for CAWMRLARSGELFF. V gene TRBV30 combines with J gene TRBJ2-2, with 8 bases matching TRBD2. The CDR3 covers 14 residues. Germline V lookup: CDR1 GTSNPN, CDR2 SVGIG (reference sequence). V lost 4 bases to trimming and J lost 7 bases; unmatched junction nucleotides: 8.

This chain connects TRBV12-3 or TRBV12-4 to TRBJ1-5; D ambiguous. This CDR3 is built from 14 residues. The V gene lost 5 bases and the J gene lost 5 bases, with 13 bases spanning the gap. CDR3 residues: CASSLLGLDQPQHF. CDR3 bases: TGTGCCAGCAGTCTCTTGGGGTTGGATCAGCCCCAGCATTTT.

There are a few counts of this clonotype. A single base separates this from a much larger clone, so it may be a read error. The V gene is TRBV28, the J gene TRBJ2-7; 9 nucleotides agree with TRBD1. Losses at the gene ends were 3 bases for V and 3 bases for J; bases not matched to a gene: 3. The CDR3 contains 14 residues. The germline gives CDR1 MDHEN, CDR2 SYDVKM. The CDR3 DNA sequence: TGTGCCAGCAGTTTGGTGACAGGGGGCTACGAGCAGTACTTC. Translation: CASSLVTGGYEQYF. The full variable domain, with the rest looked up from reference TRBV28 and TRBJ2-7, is DVKVTQSSRYLVKRTGEKVFLECVQDMDHENMFWYRQDPGLGLRLIYFSYDVKMKEKGDIPEGYSVSREKKERFSLILESASTNQTSMYLCASSLVTGGYEQYFGPGTRLTVT.

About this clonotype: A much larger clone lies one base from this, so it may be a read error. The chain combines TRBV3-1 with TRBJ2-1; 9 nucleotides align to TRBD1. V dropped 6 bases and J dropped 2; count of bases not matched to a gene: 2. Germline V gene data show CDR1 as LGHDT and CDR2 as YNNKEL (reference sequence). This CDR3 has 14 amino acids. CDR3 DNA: TGTGCCAGCAGTGGGACAGGGACCTACAATGAGCAGTTCTTC. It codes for CASSGTGTYNEQFF.

As DNA, the CDR3 is TGTGCCAGCAGCGAATGGACAGGGGACGGTCAGCCCCAGCATTTT. It translates to CASSEWTGDGQPQHF. V gene TRBV7-9 combines with J gene TRBJ1-5, with 9 bases aligning to TRBD1. In germline, CDR1 is SEHNR, CDR2 FQNEAQ (reference sequence). The trim removed 5 bases at V and 6 bases at J, leaving 8 bases unmatched. The CDR3 extends over 15 amino acids. The full variable domain, completed using reference TRBV7-9 and TRBJ1-5, is DTGVSQNPRHKITKRGQNVTFRCDPISEHNRLYWYRQTLGQGPEFLTYFQNEAQLEKSRLLSDRFSAERPKGSFSTLEIQRTEQGDSAMYLCASSEWTGDGQPQHFGDGTRLSIL.

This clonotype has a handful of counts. CDR3 DNA sequence: TGTGCCAGCTCAACCCTCAGGGACTTGAACACTGAAGCTTTCTTT. Amino acid sequence: CASSTLRDLNTEAFF. This rearrangement joins TRBV18 to TRBJ1-1; D is perhaps TRBD1 (5 bases). The CDR3 length is 15 residues. Germline CDR1 reads KGHSH; CDR2 reads LQKENI. Trimming shortened V by 5 bases and J by 0 bases, and 13 bases separated the two germline ends. Combining the CDR3 with reference TRBV18 and TRBJ1-1 gives the whole variable domain NAGVMQNPRHLVRRRGQEARLRCSPMKGHSHVYWYRQLPEEGLKFMVYLQKENIIDESGMPKERFSAEFPKEGPSILRIQQVVRGDSAAYFCASSTLRDLNTEAFFGQGTRLTVV.

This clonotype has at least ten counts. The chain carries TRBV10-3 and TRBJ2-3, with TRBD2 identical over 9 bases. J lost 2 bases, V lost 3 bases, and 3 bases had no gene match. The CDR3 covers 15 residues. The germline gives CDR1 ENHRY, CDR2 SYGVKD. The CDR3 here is CAISEQRGATDTQYF. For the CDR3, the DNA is TGTGCCATCAGTGAACAGCGGGGGGCCACAGATACGCAGTATTTT.

The CDR3 is CASSLGDLPSYEQYF. In DNA form, the CDR3 reads TGCGCCAGCAGCTTAGGAGATCTCCCCTCCTACGAGCAGTACTTC. V usage is TRBV5-1 and J usage is TRBJ2-7; no firm D call. Trimming pared 2 bases from V and 0 bases from J, leaving 12 bases between. CDR1 and CDR2 from the germline V gene are SGHRS and YFSETQ. The CDR3 length is 15 residues.

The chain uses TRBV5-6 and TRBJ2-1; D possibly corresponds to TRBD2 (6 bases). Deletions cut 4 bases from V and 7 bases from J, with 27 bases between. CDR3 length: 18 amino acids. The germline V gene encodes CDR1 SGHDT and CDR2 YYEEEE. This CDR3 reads CASSPPFSQVGGRNEQFF. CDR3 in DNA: TGTGCCAGCAGCCCACCCTTCTCCCAGGTTGGAGGGAGAAATGAGCAGTTCTTC.

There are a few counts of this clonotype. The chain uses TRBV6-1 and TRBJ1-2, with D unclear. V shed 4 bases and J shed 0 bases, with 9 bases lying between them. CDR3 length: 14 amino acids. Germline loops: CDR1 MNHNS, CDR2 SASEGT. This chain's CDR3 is CASSVSGSNYGYTF. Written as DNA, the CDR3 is TGTGCCAGCAGTGTATCGGGCTCTAACTATGGCTACACCTTC.

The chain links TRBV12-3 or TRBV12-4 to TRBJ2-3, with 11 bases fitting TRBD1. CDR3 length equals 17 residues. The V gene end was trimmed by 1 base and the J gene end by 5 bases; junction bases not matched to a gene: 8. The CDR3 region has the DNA TGTGCCAGCAGTTTAGGCTGGACAGGGGGCAGTAGAGATACGCAGTATTTT. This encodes CASSLGWTGGSRDTQYF.

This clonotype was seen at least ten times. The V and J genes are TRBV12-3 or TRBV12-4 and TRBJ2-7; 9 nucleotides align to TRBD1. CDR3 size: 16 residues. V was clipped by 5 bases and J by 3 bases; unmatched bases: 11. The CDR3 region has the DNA TGTGCCAGCAGTCCCCGGAGAGGGACAGGGATCTACGAGCAGTACTTC. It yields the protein CASSPRRGTGIYEQYF.

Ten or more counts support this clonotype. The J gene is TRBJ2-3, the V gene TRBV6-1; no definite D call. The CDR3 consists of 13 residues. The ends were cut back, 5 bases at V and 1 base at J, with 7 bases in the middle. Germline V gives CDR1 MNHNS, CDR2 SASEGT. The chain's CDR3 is CASSYRRTDTQYF. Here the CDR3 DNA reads TGTGCCAGCAGTTATCGTCGCACAGATACGCAGTATTTT.

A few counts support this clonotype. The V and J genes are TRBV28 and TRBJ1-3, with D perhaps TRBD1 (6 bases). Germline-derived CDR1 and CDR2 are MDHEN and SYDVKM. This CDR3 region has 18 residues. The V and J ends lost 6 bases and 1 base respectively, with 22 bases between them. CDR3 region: CASSRFNRDTKSGNTIYF. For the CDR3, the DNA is TGTGCCAGCAGCCGCTTCAACCGGGACACCAAATCTGGAAACACCATATATTTT.

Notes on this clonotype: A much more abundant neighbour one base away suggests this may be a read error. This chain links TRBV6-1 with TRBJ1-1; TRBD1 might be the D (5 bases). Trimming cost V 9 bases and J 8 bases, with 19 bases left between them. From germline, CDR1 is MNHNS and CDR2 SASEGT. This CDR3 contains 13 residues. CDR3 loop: CASSLRGVGEAFF. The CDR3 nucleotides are TGTGCCAGTTCTCTTCGAGGGGTTGGGGAAGCTTTCTTT.

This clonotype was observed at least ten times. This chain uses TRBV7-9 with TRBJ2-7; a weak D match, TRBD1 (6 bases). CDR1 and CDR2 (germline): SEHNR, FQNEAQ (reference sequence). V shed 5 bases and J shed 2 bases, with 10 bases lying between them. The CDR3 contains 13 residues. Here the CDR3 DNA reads TGTGCCAGCAGCGCCCGGGACACCTACGAGCAGTACTTC. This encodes CASSARDTYEQYF.

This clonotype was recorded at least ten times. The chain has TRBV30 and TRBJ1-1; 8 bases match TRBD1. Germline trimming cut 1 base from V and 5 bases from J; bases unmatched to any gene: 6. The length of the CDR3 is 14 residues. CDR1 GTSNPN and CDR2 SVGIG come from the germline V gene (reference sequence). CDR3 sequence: CAWSGAGGRTEAFF. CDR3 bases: TGTGCCTGGAGTGGAGCAGGGGGCAGGACTGAAGCTTTCTTT.